Presented here are 7 T cell receptor beta chains from one specimen sequenced in a study of low-dose radiotherapy and immunotherapy resistance in tumors. Covering alpha and beta chains, TRAV- and TRBV-specific primers were used for the first-strand cDNA. With a constant-region primer and a V-primer adapter, TCRs were subjected to about 20 PCR cycles of amplification. TCRdb re-called the reads through MiXCR, storing one row per CDR3 protein. The table shows around 13,000 distinct CDR3 sequences, with more than 65% occurring only once. The receptors shown here come from a human donor with advanced metastatic prostate, ovarian, gallbladder or colorectal cancer (not recorded which). This table probably holds off-target reads from a library built for another chain.

The gene calls are TRBV5-4 and TRBJ2-1; no clear D gene. With 4 bases removed from V and 5 bases from J, the gap between germline ends came to 13 bases. The germline CDR1 and CDR2 sequences are SGHNT and YYREEE (reference sequence). The CDR3 totals 14 residues. This chain's CDR3 is CASSPQLRNNEQFF. The CDR3 region has the DNA TGTGCCAGCAGCCCACAACTGAGAAACAATGAGCAGTTCTTC.

The V call is TRBV6-8, the J call TRBJ2-1; TRBD1 is a possible D gene (6 bases). The CDR3 consists of 15 residues. V gave up 5 bases and J gave up 7 bases, with 18 bases separating them. Germline CDR1 and CDR2: MNHGY and SAAAGT. For the CDR3, the DNA is TGTGCCAGCAGTCGACTTTCCGACAGGAAGAATGAGCAGTTCTTC. This sequence encodes CASSRLSDRKNEQFF.

The V call is TRBV19, the J call TRBJ2-3, with D possibly TRBD1 on 6 matching bases. Germline-derived CDR1 and CDR2 are LNHDA and SQIVND (reference sequence). Deletions cut 3 bases from V and 8 bases from J, with 24 bases between. The CDR3 is 17 amino acids. In DNA, the CDR3 is TGTGCCAGTAGTATCGGGCAGGGGAGTGGGCGGAGAGGTACGCAGTATTTT. It translates to CASSIGQGSGRRGTQYF.

This CDR3 is CSVGQGRAGELFF. DNA for the CDR3: TGCAGCGTTGGCCAGGGGAGGGCCGGGGAGCTGTTTTTT. The chain combines TRBV29-1 with TRBJ2-2; a weak D match, TRBD2 (7 bases). The CDR3 consists of 13 residues. The V end lost 4 bases, the J end lost 6 bases, and 12 bases lay between the germline ends. CDR1 and CDR2 (germline): SQVTM, ANQGSEA.

V gene TRBV2 combines with J gene TRBJ2-5; 7 bases agree with TRBD2. The CDR3 runs 13 residues. V trimming: 4 bases; J trimming: 4 bases; junction bases outside the gene matches: 3. Looked up from germline, CDR1 is SNHLY and CDR2 is FYNNEI. CDR3 in DNA: TGTGCCAGCAGTGTGGGAGGGAGAGAGACCCAGTACTTC. Translation gives CASSVGGRETQYF.

The V gene is TRBV5-4, the J gene TRBJ2-1; 9 bases match TRBD2. The germline gives CDR1 SGHNT, CDR2 YYREEE (reference sequence). With 0 bases clipped from V and 2 bases from J, the junction kept 0 bases outside the gene matches. There are 15 residues in the CDR3. DNA of the CDR3: TGTGCCAGCAGCTTGGGCGGGGGGGCCTACAATGAGCAGTTCTTC. This encodes CASSLGGGAYNEQFF. The variable domain in full, completed from reference TRBV5-4 and TRBJ2-1, reads ETGVTQSPTHLIKTRGQQVTLRCSSQSGHNTVSWYQQALGQGPQFIFQYYREEENGRGNFPPRFSGLQFPNYSSELNVNALELDDSALYLCASSLGGGAYNEQFFGPGTRLTVL.

The V call is TRBV12-3 or TRBV12-4, the J call TRBJ1-2, with D uncertain. CDR3 size: 13 residues. Trimming removed 7 bases at V and 7 bases at J, with 16 bases between. The CDR3 DNA sequence: TGTGCCAGCACCACTATCGGAGGGTTTGGCTACACCTTC. As protein: CASTTIGGFGYTF.